This is a list of T cell receptor beta chains from one sample in a study of CD8+ T cells in alopecia areata. Sequencing was performed with immunoSEQ multiplex PCR; in TCRdb, only in-frame clones are kept and a portion is missing. Here the sample spans 200,000 to 250,000 clones, 43% being singletons. Specimen: CD4+ T cells sorted from blood, collected around week 37, from a patient treated with tofacitinib. These receptors came from a human donor with alopecia areata. Both conserved end residues are part of each CDR3. D genes are given only for firm matches. Clone size is shown for a subset of rows, as once, few, many or a class of expanded clone.

j_call d_call v_call clone_size cdr3_aa cdr3_nt
TRBJ2-7 - TRBV30 few CAWSAGDYEQYF TGTGCCTGGAGTGCCGGGGATTACGAGCAGTACTTC
TRBJ1-2 - TRBV2 - CASSEYPGPGNYGYTF TGTGCCAGCAGTGAATATCCCGGCCCGGGGAACTATGGCTACACCTTC
TRBJ1-1 TRBD1 TRBV25-1 - CASKGTGPYTEAFF TGTGCCAGCAAAGGGACAGGGCCATACACTGAAGCTTTCTTT
TRBJ2-1 - TRBV25-1 - CASKRSGTGGWEQFF TGTGCCAGCAAGAGATCCGGGACGGGTGGCTGGGAGCAGTTCTTC
TRBJ2-7 - TRBV30 few CAWAGNNGPYEQYF TGTGCCTGGGCGGGCAATAACGGGCCCTACGAGCAGTACTTC
TRBJ2-1 TRBD2 TRBV7-8 - CASSQTGGPVDEQFF TGTGCCAGCAGCCAAACGGGAGGGCCAGTTGATGAGCAGTTCTTC
TRBJ1-5 - TRBV7-2 - CASSLAVYQPQHF TGTGCCAGCAGCTTAGCGGTTTATCAGCCCCAGCATTTT
TRBJ2-6 - TRBV19 few CASSTGANVLTF TGTGCCAGTAGTACTGGGGCCAACGTCCTGACTTTC
TRBJ1-1 - TRBV6-5 - CASCRMNTEAFF TGTGCCAGCTGCCGGATGAACACTGAAGCTTTCTTT
TRBJ2-3 TRBD2 TRBV29-1 few CSVVPPRGGALDTQYF TGCAGCGTTGTTCCCCCCCGGGGGGGAGCTTTAGATACGCAGTATTTT
TRBJ2-1 - TRBV7-2 - CASSWKAWSENEQFF TGTGCCAGCAGCTGGAAGGCTTGGTCGGAGAATGAGCAGTTCTTC
TRBJ2-5 - TRBV7-3 few CASSLEQQETQYF TGTGCCAGCAGCTTAGAACAGCAAGAGACCCAGTACTTC
TRBJ1-2 - TRBV6-6 - CASSYGGGRGYTF TGTGCCAGCAGTTACGGGGGGGGCCGTGGCTACACCTTC
TRBJ2-3 TRBD2 TRBV29-1 few CSGLAGVVADTQYF TGCAGCGGACTAGCGGGAGTCGTCGCAGATACGCAGTATTTT
TRBJ2-7 - TRBV5-1 few CASSLGGSPYEQYF TGCGCCAGCAGCTTGGGGGGTTCGCCCTACGAGCAGTACTTC
TRBJ1-2 TRBD1 TRBV4-1 - CASSQIQGVGGYTF TGCGCCAGCAGCCAAATACAGGGGGTGGGTGGCTACACCTTC
TRBJ2-7 TRBD2 TRBV25-1 - CAIAAGGGSYEQYF TGTGCAATTGCAGCGGGAGGAGGTTCCTACGAGCAGTACTTC
TRBJ2-5 - TRBV29-1 - CSVDGPGADQETQYF TGCAGCGTTGATGGTCCAGGCGCCGATCAAGAGACCCAGTACTTC
TRBJ2-1 - TRBV30 - CAWSESLVVGEQFF TGTGCCTGGAGTGAGTCCTTGGTCGTCGGTGAGCAGTTCTTC
TRBJ2-3 - TRBV29-1 few CSVVGDTQYF TGCAGCGTTGTTGGAGATACGCAGTATTTT
TRBJ2-1 - TRBV6-5 - CASSYSREPYNEQFF TGTGCCAGCAGTTACTCAAGGGAGCCATACAATGAGCAGTTCTTC
TRBJ1-2 TRBD1 TRBV7-2 few CASSSDRAVAYGYTF TGTGCCAGCAGCTCCGACAGGGCCGTGGCCTATGGCTACACCTTC
TRBJ2-6 - TRBV7-9 - CASSLDSTGANVLTF TGTGCCAGCAGCTTAGACAGTACTGGGGCCAACGTCCTGACTTTC
TRBJ2-1 TRBD1 TRBV29-1 - CSVKTGGAGNEQFF TGCAGCGTAAAGACAGGGGGCGCGGGCAATGAGCAGTTCTTC
TRBJ2-7 TRBD1 TRBV30 - CAWSGQGNYEQYF TGTGCCTGGAGTGGACAGGGGAACTACGAGCAGTACTTC
TRBJ2-5 - TRBV20-1 few CSATREETQYF TGCAGTGCTACGAGAGAAGAGACCCAGTACTTC
TRBJ1-1 - TRBV30 - CAWSAQRERIF TGTGCCTGGAGTGCACAAAGGGAAAGAATCTTT
TRBJ2-1 TRBD1 TRBV5-1 - CASSSLALPGTGMDEQFF TGCGCCAGCAGCTCGCTCGCCCTTCCCGGGACAGGGATGGATGAGCAGTTCTTC
TRBJ2-5 - TRBV19 few CATSLTRGETQYF TGTGCCACCTCACTCACCCGGGGAGAGACCCAGTACTTC
TRBJ2-1 TRBD2 TRBV7-2 - CASSRSGTEEQFF TGTGCCAGCAGCCGAAGCGGGACGGAGGAGCAGTTCTTC
TRBJ2-7 - TRBV2 few CASSLTGTQSLEQYF TGTGCCAGCAGTCTGACCGGGACCCAATCACTTGAGCAGTACTTC
TRBJ2-2 - TRBV13 few CASSGSGRNTGELFF TGTGCCAGCAGCGGTAGCGGCAGGAACACCGGGGAGCTGTTTTTT